The T cell receptor (beta chain) under discussion was sequenced for a study of blood T cell repertoires in COVID-19. Study at large: COVID-19 samples, acute and convalescent, were from the United States, Italy and Spain.

This CDR3 contains 16 residues. Germline values: CDR1 MDHEN, CDR2 SYDVKM. The V gene end was trimmed by 2 bases and the J gene end by 6 bases; junction bases not matched to a gene: 9. Living in about two dozen US areas, the participants were between roughly 18 and 89 years of age. Participant-reported clinical history was the basis for cohort assignment. TCRdb's table, derived via immunoSEQ multiplex PCR, lists solely in-frame clones and lacks some. Of about 310,000 clones in the sample, 87% were seen once. The J gene is TRBJ2-1, the V gene TRBV28; 8 nucleotides match TRBD2. The sample taken for sequencing was PBMCs or T cells enriched from blood (not recorded which). The receptor was isolated from a woman aged 18-29 years who had recovered from COVID-19. CDR3 region: CASSLLTSGSLNEQFF. In DNA, the CDR3 is TGTGCCAGCAGTTTACTCACTAGCGGCAGCCTCAATGAGCAGTTCTTC.